This T cell receptor beta chain derives from a study of neurological immune-mediated disorders. Study findings and constraints: In multiple sclerosis patients, the repertoire cluster was unrelated to clinical or MRI findings.

Details on this clonotype: Its matching antigen is unknown. This may be a read error: a much more frequent sequence differs by one nucleotide.

The ends lost 5 bases at V and 3 bases at J; junction bases unmatched: 5. The CDR3 totals 16 residues. Per the germline V gene, CDR1 is SGHTA and CDR2 is FQGTGA. cDNA synthesis was performed by 5'RACE with 10-nucleotide random UMIs. TCRdb analysed the 5' RACE reads with MiXCR anew, one entry per CDR3 protein. The data hold about 62,000 distinct CDR3 sequences, with approximately 3.7% observed a single time. The receptor was isolated from a woman between 45 and 60 years old with multiple sclerosis. The sequenced sample consisted of PBMCs. The chain recombines TRBV7-3 with TRBJ2-1, with TRBD2 matching over 12 bases. The CDR3 sequence is CASSLTSGSNYNEQFF. Here the CDR3 DNA reads TGTGCCAGCAGCCTGACTAGCGGGAGCAACTACAATGAGCAGTTCTTC.